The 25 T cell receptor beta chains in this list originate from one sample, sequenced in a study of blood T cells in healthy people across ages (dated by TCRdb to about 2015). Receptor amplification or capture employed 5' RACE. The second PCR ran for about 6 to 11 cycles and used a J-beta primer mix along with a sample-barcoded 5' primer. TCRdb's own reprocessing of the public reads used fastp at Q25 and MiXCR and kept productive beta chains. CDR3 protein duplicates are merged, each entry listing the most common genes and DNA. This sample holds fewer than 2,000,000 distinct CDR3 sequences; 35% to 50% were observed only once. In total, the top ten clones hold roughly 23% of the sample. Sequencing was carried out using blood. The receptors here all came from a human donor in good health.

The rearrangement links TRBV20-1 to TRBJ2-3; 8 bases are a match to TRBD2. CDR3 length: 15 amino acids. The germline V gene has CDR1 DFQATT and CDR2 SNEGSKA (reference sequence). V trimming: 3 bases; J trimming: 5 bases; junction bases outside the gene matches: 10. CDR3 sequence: CSASTNGAGEDTQYF. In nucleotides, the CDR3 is TGCAGTGCTAGCACCAATGGAGCGGGGGAAGATACGCAGTATTTT.

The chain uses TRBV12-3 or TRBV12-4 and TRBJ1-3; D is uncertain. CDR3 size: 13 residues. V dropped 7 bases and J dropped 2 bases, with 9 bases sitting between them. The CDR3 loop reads CASTLTAGNTIYF. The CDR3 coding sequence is TGTGCCAGCACCCTGACCGCTGGAAACACCATATATTTT.

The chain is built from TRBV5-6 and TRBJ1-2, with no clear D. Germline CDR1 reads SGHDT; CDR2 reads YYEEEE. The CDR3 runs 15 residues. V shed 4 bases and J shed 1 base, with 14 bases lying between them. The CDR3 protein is CASSRFITDNYGYTF. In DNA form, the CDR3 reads TGTGCCAGCAGCAGGTTTATAACAGATAACTATGGCTACACCTTC.

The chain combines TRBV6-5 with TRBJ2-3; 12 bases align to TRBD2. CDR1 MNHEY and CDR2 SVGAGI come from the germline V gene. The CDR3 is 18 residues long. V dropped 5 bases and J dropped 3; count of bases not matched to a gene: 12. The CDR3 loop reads CASSHENLAGGLTDTQYF. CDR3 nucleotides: TGTGCCAGCAGTCACGAGAATCTAGCGGGGGGGTTAACAGATACGCAGTATTTT.

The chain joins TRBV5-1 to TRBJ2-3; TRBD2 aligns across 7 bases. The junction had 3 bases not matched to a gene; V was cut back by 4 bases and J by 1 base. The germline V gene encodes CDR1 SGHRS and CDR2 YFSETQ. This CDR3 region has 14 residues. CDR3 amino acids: CASSIGLGTDTQYF. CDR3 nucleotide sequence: TGCGCCAGCAGCATAGGACTAGGCACAGATACGCAGTATTTT.

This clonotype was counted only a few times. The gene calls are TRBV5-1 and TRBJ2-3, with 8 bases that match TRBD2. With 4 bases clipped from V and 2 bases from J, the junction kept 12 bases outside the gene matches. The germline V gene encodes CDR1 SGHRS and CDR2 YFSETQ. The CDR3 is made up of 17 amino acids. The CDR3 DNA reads TGCGCCAGCAGCCCCGTCGTAGCGGGGAGGGTCACAGATACGCAGTATTTT. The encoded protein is CASSPVVAGRVTDTQYF.

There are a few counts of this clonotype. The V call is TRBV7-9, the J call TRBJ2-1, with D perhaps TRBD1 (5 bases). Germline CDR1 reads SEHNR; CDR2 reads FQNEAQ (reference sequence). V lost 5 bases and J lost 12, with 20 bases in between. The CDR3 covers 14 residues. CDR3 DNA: TGTGCCAGCAGCCGAAAACAGGAATTACGAGGGCAGTTCTTC. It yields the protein CASSRKQELRGQFF.

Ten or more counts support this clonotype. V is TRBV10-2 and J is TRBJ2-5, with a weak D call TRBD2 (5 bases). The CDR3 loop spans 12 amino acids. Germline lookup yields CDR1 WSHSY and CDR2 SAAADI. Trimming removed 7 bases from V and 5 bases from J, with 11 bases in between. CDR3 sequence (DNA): TGCGCCAGCACGGGGTCTCTGGAGACCCAGTACTTC. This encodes CASTGSLETQYF.

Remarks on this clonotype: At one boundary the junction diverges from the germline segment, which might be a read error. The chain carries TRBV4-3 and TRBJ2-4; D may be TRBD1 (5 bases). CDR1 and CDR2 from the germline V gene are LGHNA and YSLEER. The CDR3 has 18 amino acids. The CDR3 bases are TGCGCCAGCACCCAAGATTGGCAGGGTAGTCTGTCCAAAAACATTCAGTACTTC. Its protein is CASTQDWQGSLSKNIQYF.

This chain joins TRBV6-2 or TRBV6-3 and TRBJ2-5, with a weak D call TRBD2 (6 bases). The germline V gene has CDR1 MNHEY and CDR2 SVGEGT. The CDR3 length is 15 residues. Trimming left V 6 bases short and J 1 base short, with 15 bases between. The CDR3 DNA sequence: TGTGCCAGCAGCTCCTCGGGACTTCGCCAAGAGACCCAGTACTTC. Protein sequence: CASSSSGLRQETQYF.

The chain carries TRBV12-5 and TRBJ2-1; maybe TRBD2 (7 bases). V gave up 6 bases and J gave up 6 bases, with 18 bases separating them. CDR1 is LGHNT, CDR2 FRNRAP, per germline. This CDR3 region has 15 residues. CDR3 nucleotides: TGTGCTAGTGGCCGAGGGGGGGTAGGTGCCAATGAGCAGTTCTTC. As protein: CASGRGGVGANEQFF.

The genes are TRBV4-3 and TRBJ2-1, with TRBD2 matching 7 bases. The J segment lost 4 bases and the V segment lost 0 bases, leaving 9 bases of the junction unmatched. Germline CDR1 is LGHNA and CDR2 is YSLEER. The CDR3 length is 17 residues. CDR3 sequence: CASSQEYGTIAYNEQFF. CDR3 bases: TGCGCCAGCAGCCAAGAATATGGGACTATCGCGTACAATGAGCAGTTCTTC.

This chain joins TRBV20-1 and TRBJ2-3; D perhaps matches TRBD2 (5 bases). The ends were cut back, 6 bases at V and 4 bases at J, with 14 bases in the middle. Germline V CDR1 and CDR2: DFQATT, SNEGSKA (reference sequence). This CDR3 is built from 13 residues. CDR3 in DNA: TGCAGTGCAACGGACTGGAACGCAGATACGCAGTATTTT. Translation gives CSATDWNADTQYF.

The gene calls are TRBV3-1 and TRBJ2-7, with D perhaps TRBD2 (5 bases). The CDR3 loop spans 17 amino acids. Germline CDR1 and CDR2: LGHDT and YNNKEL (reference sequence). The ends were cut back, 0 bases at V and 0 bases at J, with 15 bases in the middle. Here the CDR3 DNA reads TGTGCCAGCAGCCAAGATGATACGTTCGGAGGCTCCTACGAGCAGTACTTC. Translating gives CASSQDDTFGGSYEQYF.

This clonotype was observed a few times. In DNA, the CDR3 is TGTGCCAGCAGCAACAGGGTCTCACCCCTCCACTTT. This codes for CASSNRVSPLHF. This chain uses TRBV13 with TRBJ1-6, with D possibly TRBD1 on 6 matching bases. Looked up from germline, CDR1 is PRHDT and CDR2 is FYEKMQ (reference sequence). The CDR3 runs 12 residues. V was clipped by 5 bases and J by 10 bases, with 9 bases between them.

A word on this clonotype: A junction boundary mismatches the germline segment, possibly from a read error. The CDR3 DNA is TGCGCCAGCAGCCAAGTCACCGGGACACTGAACACCGGGGAGTTGTTTTTT. It translates to CASSQVTGTLNTGELFF. The chain carries TRBV4-3 and TRBJ2-2; possible D gene TRBD1, 6 bases. Per germline, CDR1 LGHNA and CDR2 YSLEER. This CDR3 contains 17 residues.

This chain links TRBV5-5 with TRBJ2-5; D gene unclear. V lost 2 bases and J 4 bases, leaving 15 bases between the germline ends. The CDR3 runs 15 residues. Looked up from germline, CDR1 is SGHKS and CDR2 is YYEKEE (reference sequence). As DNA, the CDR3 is TGTGCCAGCAGCTTCGGCGGCCGAATGGGAGAGACCCAGTACTTC. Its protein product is CASSFGGRMGETQYF.

The CDR3 loop reads CSAQTGAEAFF. In nucleotides, the CDR3 is TGCAGTGCCCAGACAGGGGCTGAAGCTTTCTTT. This chain uses TRBV20-1 with TRBJ1-1, with 8 bases fitting TRBD1. The germline gives CDR1 DFQATT, CDR2 SNEGSKA (reference sequence). J gave up 6 bases and V 6 bases, and 3 bases lay outside the gene matches. There are 11 residues in the CDR3.

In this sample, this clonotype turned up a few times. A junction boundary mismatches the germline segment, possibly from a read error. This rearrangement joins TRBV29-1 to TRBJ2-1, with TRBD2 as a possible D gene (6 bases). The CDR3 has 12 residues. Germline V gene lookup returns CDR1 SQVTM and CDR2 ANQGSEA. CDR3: CGVEFRENEQFF. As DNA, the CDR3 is TGCGGCGTTGAATTTCGGGAGAATGAGCAGTTCTTC.

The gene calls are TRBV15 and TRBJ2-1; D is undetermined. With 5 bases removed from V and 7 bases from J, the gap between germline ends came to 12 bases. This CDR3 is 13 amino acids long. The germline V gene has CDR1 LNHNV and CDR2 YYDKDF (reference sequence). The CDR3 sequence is CATSGSEDNEQFF. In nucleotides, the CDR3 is TGTGCCACCAGCGGATCAGAGGATAATGAGCAGTTCTTC.

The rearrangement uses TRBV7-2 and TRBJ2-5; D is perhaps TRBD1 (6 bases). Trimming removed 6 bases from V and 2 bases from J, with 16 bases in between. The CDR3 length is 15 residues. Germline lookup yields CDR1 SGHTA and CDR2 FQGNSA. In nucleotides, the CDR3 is TGTGCCAGCAGACTACACGGACAGCAGCAAGAGACCCAGTACTTC. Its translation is CASRLHGQQQETQYF.

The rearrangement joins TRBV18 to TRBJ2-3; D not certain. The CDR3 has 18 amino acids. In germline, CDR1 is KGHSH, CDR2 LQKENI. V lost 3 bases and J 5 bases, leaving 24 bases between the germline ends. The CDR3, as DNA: TGTGCCAGCTCACCGACGGGTCCGGAGCCCGGACGTCAAGATACGCAGTATTTT. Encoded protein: CASSPTGPEPGRQDTQYF.

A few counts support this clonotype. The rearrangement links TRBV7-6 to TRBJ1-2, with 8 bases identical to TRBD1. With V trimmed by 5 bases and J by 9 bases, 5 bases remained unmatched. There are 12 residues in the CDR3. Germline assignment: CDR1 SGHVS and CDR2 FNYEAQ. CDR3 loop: CASSPGGHSYTF. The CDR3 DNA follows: TGTGCCAGCAGCCCAGGGGGCCATAGCTACACCTTC.

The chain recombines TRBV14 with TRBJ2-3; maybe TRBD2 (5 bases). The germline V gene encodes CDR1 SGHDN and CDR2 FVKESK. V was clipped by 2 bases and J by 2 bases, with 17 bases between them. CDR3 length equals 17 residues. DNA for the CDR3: TGTGCCAGCAGCCAAAAAGGACGGACTCTCTACACAGATACGCAGTATTTT. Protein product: CASSQKGRTLYTDTQYF.

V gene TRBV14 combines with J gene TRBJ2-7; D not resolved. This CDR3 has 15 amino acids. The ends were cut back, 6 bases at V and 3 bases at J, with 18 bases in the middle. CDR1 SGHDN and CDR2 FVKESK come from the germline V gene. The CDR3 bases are TGTGCCAGCAGTTACCAGAACGGGCTTCACTACGAGCAGTACTTC. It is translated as CASSYQNGLHYEQYF.